This T cell receptor (beta chain) is drawn from a study of control samples from healthy donors and cancer patients (dated by TCRdb to 2018 to 2021). Of note for this clone: The specificity of this receptor is unknown. No clone much larger than this one lies a single base away; base qualities are absent.

The library was made by the immunoSEQ multiplex PCR assay. This immuneACCESS table, as held by TCRdb, lists in-frame sequences with V and J called but not all clones. Of the missing ones, under half trace to an unresolved V gene in checked studies; the others have no known cause. The sample data list fewer than 95,000 clones, and about 82% of these were observed just once. The ten most abundant clones make up roughly a fifth of the sample. CDR1 and CDR2, per the germline V gene, are SGHNT and YENEEA. Between the V and J ends, shortened by 3 bases and 8 bases respectively, the junction contains 13 bases. From the cysteine up to the phenylalanine, the CDR3 has a length of 13 residues. CDR3 DNA only is kept here, 39 bases in frame from base 1.

This receptor was taken from a man aged 30 to 39 in good health. The sequenced material came from blood. The rearranged chain carries TRBV11-3 and TRBJ1-1; the D gene remains uncertain. The bases read TGTGCCAGCAGCTTCATGGAGGAAAGCGAAGCTTTCTTT. Translated, it reads CASSFMEESEAFF.